The present entry profiles one T cell receptor (beta chain) with its context. The length of the CDR3 is 15 residues. J lost 2 bases, V lost 2 bases, and 6 bases had no gene match. Germline V gene lookup returns CDR1 MNHNS and CDR2 SASEGT. The data originate from a study of cytomegalovirus exposure and HLA in healthy donors. In the PCR, 60 Vbeta and 13 Jbeta primers were used. Sequencing was performed with immunoSEQ multiplex PCR; in TCRdb, only in-frame clones are kept and a portion is missing. The sample yields a few hundred thousand clones, 80% seen once. V usage is TRBV6-1 and J usage is TRBJ2-7; TRBD2 matches at 7 bases. This clonotype was sampled from a girl aged 2 to 9 in good health and CMV-seronegative. Sequenced sample: PBMCs. The CDR3 DNA sequence: TGTGCCAGCAGTGAAACGGCTAGCGGTGCCTACGAGCAGTACTTC. It specifies CASSETASGAYEQYF.